This entry describes one T cell receptor (beta chain). This record belongs to a study of control samples from healthy donors and cancer patients. The CDR3 spans 15 residues. V shed 4 bases, J shed 9 bases, and the junction held 6 bases outside the gene matches. Per germline, CDR1 SGHRS and CDR2 YFSETQ. Produced via immunoSEQ multiplex PCR; TCRdb's table is partial and in-frame only. The sample holds about 100,000 clones; about 90% are singletons and the top ten take roughly 2.5%. The rearrangement uses TRBV5-1 and TRBJ2-1; TRBD2 aligns across 14 bases. Sequencing used blood. The clonotype was recovered from a woman younger than 35 in good health. This CDR3 reads CASSPGTSGGVEQFF. Here the CDR3 DNA reads TGCGCCAGCAGCCCCGGGACTAGCGGGGGAGTTGAGCAGTTCTTC.